The entry below gives a single TCR beta chain sequence along with its context. Its cognate antigen is unknown. Here the gene names and germline are mouse. The read terminates 4 residues before the CDR3 end, so the remaining end is supplied by the germline J gene. Once RNA had been extracted, it was reverse transcribed into cDNA to act as the sequencing template. TCRdb's copy holds only in-frame clones and misses some; the assay was immunoSEQ multiplex PCR. The sample contains roughly 260,000 clones, none of them singletons. The CDR3 runs to 15 residues. The germline V gene has CDR1 GKSSPN and CDR2 SITVG. The V end was cut by 0 bases, the J end by 0 bases, with 10 bases between. These data belong to a study of CD8+ T cells in alopecia areata. Study information: The graft donors were roughly 6-13-month-old C3H/HeJ mice with spontaneous alopecia, and their skin went to approximately 7-10-week-old female C3H/HeJ mice.

Sorting relied on CD4, CD8alpha, NKG2D, NKG2ACE and other markers applied to pooled cutaneous lymph node cells. Study-wide results and caveats: Patients shared TCRs less clearly than mice did, possibly for HLA-related reasons. Scalp specimens additionally yield sequences from normal skin's resident alphabeta T cells. Clonality was higher in lesional than normal scalp, especially in alopecia totalis/universalis.

The TCR was taken from a C3H/HeJ mouse with alopecia areata. The mouse strain carries the MHC haplotype H2-k. The chain couples TRBV31 to TRBJ2-3; possibly TRBD2 for D (5 bases). Sequencing used CD4+ T cells sorted from a lymph node. The sequenced part of the CDR3 DNA is TGTGCCTGGAGTCTATGGCTGGGTAGTGCAGAA. Its translation: CAWSLWLGSAE. The whole CDR3 reads CAWSLWLGSAETLYF.